The clone carrying this T cell receptor (beta chain) was counted a few times. As yet, its antigen is unknown. This entry belongs to a study of CD8+ T cells in alopecia areata. In each case, RNA was isolated and then reverse transcribed into cDNA as the sequencing template. Sequencing was performed with immunoSEQ multiplex PCR; in TCRdb, only in-frame clones are kept and a portion is missing. The table includes 250,000 or so clones, approximately 61% detected once. V shed 2 bases and J shed 7 bases, with 9 bases lying between them. Germline V gene data show CDR1 as MNHEY and CDR2 as SVGAGI. This CDR3 is built from 14 residues. Study-level results: Normal-skin resident alphabeta T cells also appear among scalp sample sequences.

The sample was CD4+ T cells sorted from blood, taken at week 0. The genes are TRBV6-5 and TRBJ1-6; D unresolved. The receptor comes from a human donor with alopecia areata. The CDR3 DNA follows: TGTGCCAGCAGTTACAACAGCGCGAATTCACCCCTCCACTTT. It specifies CASSYNSANSPLHF.